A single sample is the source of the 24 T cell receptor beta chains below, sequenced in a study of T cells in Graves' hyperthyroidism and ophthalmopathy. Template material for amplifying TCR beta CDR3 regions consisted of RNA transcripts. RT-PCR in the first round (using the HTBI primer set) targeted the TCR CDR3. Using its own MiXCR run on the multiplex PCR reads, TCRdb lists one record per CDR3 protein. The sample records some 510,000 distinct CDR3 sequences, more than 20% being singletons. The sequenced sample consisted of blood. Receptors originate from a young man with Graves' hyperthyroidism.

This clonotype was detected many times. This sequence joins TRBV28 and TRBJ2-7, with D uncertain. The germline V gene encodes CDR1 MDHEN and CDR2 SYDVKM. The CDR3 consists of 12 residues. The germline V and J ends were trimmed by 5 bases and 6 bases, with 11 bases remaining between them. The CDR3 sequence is CASSPAWSEQYF. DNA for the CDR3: TGTGCCAGCAGTCCCGCGTGGTCCGAGCAGTACTTC.

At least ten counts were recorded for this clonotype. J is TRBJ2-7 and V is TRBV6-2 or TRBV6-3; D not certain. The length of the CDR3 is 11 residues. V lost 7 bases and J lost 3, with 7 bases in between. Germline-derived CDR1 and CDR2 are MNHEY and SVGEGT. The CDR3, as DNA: TGTGCCAGCAAACGAGACTACGAGCAGTACTTC. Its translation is CASKRDYEQYF.

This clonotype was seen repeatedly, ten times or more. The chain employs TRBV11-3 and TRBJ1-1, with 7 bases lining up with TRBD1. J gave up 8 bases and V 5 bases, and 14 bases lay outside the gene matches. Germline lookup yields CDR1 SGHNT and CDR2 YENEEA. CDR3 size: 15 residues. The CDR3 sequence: CASSPGGRDSLEAFF. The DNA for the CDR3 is TGTGCCAGCAGCCCTGGTGGCAGGGACAGCCTAGAAGCTTTCTTT.

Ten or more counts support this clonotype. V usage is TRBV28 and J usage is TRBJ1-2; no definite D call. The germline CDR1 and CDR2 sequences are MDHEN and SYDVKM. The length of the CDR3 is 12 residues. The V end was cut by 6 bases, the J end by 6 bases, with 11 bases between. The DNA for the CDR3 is TGTGCCAGCAGGCTTTCAGACGATGGCTACACCTTC. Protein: CASRLSDDGYTF.

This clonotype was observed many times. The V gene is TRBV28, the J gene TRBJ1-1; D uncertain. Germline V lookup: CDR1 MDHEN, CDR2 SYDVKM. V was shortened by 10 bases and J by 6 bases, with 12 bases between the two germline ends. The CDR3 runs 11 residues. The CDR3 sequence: CATTIGSEAFF. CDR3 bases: TGTGCCACCACGATAGGCTCTGAAGCTTTCTTT.

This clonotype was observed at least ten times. CDR3 nucleotide sequence: TGTGCCAGCAGTACTCGCATGGGGTCGGGGTTGACTGAAGCTTTCTTT. It is translated as CASSTRMGSGLTEAFF. The chain employs TRBV12-3 or TRBV12-4 and TRBJ1-1; the D is unclear. Trimming stripped 5 bases from V and 5 bases from J, with 21 bases between. The CDR3 has 16 residues.

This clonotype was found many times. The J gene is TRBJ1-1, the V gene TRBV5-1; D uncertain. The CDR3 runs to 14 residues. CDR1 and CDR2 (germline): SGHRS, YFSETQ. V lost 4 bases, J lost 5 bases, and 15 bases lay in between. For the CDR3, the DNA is TGCGCCAGCAGCGGCCCTGGCGGCGATACTGAAGCTTTCTTT. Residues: CASSGPGGDTEAFF.

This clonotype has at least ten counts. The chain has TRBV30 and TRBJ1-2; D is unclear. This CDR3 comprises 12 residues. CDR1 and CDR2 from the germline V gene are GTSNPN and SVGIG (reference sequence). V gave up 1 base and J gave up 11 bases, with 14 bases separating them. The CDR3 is CAWSGTPRIYTF. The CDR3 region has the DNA TGTGCCTGGAGTGGGACCCCGAGGATATACACCTTC.

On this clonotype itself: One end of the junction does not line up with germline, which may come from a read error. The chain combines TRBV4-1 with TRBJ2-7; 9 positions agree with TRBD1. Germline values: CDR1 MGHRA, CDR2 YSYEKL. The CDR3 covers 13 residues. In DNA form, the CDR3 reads TGCGCCAGCAGCCAATTTCCGGGACAGGGACTTCTTTTC. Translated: CASSQFPGQGLLF.

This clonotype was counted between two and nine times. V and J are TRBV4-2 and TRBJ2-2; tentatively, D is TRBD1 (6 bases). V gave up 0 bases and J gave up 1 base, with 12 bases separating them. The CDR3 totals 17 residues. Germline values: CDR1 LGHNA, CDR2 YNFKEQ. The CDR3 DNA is TGTGCCAGCAGCCAAGATCACGGCAGGGGGAACACCGGGGAGCTGTTTTTT. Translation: CASSQDHGRGNTGELFF.

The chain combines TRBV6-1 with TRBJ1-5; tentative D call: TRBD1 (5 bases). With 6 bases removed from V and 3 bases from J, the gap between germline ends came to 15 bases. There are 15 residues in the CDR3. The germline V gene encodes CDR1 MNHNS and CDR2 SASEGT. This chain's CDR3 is CASSMIGGVNQPQHF. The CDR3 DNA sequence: TGTGCCAGCAGCATGATCGGGGGGGTCAATCAGCCCCAGCATTTT.

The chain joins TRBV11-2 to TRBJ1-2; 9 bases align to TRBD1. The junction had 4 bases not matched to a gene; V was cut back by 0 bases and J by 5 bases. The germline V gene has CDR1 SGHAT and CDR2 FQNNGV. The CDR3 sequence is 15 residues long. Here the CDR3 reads CASSLEGGTGYGYTF. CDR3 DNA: TGTGCCAGCAGCTTAGAGGGTGGGACAGGGTATGGCTACACCTTC.

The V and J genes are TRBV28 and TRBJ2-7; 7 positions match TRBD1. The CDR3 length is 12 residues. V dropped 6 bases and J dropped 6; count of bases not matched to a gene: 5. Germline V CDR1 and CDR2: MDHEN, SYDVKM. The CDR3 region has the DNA TGTGCCAGCAGACAGACAGGGTCCGAGCAGTACTTC. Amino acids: CASRQTGSEQYF.

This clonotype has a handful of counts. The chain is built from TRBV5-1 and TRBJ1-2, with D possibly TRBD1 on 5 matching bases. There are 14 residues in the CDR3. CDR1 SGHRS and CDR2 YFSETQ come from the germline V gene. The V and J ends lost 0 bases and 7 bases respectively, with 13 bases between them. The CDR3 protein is CASSLGEGLTGYTF. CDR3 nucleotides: TGCGCCAGCAGCTTGGGAGAGGGACTAACTGGCTACACCTTC.

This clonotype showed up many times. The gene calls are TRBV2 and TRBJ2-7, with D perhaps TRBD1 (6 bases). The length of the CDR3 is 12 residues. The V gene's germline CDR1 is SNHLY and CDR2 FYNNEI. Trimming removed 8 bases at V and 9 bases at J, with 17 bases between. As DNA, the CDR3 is TGTGCCAGCGAAGACAGGTCTCACGGGCAGTACTTC. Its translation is CASEDRSHGQYF.

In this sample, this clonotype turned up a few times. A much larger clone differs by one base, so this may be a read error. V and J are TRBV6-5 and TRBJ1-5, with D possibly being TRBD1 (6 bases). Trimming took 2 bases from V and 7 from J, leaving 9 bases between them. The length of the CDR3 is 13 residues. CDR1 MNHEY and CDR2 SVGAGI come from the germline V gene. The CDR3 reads CASSYRGSQPQHF. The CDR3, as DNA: TGTGCCAGCAGTTACAGGGGGAGCCAGCCCCAGCATTTT.

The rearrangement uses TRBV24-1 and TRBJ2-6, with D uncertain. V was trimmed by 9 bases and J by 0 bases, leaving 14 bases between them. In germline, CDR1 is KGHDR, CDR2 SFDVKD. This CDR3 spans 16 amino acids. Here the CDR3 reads CATEGRANSGANVLTF. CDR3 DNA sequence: TGTGCCACCGAAGGACGGGCTAACTCTGGGGCCAACGTCCTGACTTTC.

The CDR3 sequence: CASSQGAGAGGEKLFF. In DNA form, the CDR3 reads TGTGCCAGCAGCCAGGGTGCGGGGGCCGGGGGAGAAAAACTGTTTTTT. The chain employs TRBV3-1 and TRBJ1-4, with TRBD1 as a possible D gene (6 bases). Trimming took off 3 bases at V and 8 bases at J, with 19 bases between the two ends. Germline CDR1 and CDR2: LGHDT and YNNKEL (reference sequence). This CDR3 spans 16 amino acids. Full variable domain (missing parts from reference TRBV3-1 and TRBJ1-4): DTAVSQTPKYLVTQMGNDKSIKCEQNLGHDTMYWYKQDSKKFLKIMFSYNNKELIINETVPNRFSPKSPDKAHLNLHINSLELGDSAVYFCASSQGAGAGGEKLFFGSGTQLSVL.

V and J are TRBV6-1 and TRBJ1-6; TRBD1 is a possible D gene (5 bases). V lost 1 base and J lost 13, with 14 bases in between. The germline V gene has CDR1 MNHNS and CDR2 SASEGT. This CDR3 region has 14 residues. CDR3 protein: CASSEGTGRGPLHF. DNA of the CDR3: TGTGCCAGCAGTGAAGGGACGGGACGGGGTCCCCTCCACTTT.

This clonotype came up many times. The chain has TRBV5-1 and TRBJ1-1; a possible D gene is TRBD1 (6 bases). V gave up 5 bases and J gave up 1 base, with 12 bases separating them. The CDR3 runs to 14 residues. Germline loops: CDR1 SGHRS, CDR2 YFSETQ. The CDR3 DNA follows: TGCGCCAGCAGACTTCGGGGGCCGAACACTGAAGCTTTCTTT. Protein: CASRLRGPNTEAFF.

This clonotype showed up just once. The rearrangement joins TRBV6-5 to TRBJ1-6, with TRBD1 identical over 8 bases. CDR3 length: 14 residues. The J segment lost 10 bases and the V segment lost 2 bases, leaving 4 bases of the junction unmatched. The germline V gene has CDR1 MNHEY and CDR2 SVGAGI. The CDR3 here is CASSYRDRKSPLHF. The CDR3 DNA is TGTGCCAGCAGTTACAGGGACAGGAAGTCACCCCTCCACTTT.

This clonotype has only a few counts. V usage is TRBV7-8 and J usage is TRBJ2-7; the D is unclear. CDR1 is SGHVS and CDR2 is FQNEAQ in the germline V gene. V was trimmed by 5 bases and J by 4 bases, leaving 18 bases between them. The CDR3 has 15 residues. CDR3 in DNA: TGTGCCAGCAGCATGAACCGGGCTTCTGGGTACGAGCAGTACTTC. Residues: CASSMNRASGYEQYF.

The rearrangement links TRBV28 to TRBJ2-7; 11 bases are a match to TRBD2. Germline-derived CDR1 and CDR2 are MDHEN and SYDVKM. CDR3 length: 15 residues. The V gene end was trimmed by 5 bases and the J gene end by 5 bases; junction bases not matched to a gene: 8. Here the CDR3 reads CASSPRLAGKDEQYF. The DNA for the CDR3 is TGTGCCAGCAGTCCCCGACTAGCGGGGAAGGACGAGCAGTACTTC.

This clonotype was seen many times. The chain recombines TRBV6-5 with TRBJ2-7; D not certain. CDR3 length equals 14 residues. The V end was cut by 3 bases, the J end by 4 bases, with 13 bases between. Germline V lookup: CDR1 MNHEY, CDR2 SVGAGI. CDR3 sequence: CASSYASATYEQYF. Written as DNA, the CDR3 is TGTGCCAGCAGTTATGCGTCGGCCACTTACGAGCAGTACTTC.